Detailed here is one T cell receptor (beta chain). Its matching antigen is unknown. A multiplex PCR was run with 60 Vbeta primers and 13 Jbeta primers. TCRdb's copy holds only in-frame clones and misses some; the assay was immunoSEQ multiplex PCR. Here the sample spans some 160,000 clones, 65% to 90% being singletons. The data were taken from a study of cytomegalovirus exposure and HLA in healthy donors. Study-level background: Prior work identified 117 million unique TCR beta sequences in 150 million to 200 million T cells.

Notes on the study in general: A prior analysis recorded that most TCR beta V segments were productive about 90% or about 30% of the time. The study put some 150 TCR beta chains on its list as cytomegalovirus-associated. HLA alleles showed associations with some 17,000 TCR beta sequences in a later analysis, at a 0.05 false discovery rate.

Material: PBMCs. The sequence derives from a male donor in good health and CMV-seronegative.

The CDR3 region is CASSEGAWVETNLNTEAFF. The CDR3, as DNA: TGTGCCAGTAGTGAGGGGGCTTGGGTTGAAACAAATCTGAACACTGAAGCTTTCTTT. This chain uses TRBV19 with TRBJ1-1, with TRBD1 identical over 7 bases. CDR3 length equals 19 residues. Per the germline V gene, CDR1 is LNHDA and CDR2 is SQIVND (reference sequence). With 5 bases clipped from V and 0 bases from J, the junction kept 18 bases outside the gene matches.